These T cell receptor beta chains were read from a single sample in a study of cytomegalovirus exposure and HLA in healthy donors. The protocol was immunoSEQ multiplex PCR, while the TCRdb copy is restricted to in-frame clones and leaves out a portion. The sample includes 95,000 to 110,000 clones, about 9.4% of them seen just once. Sequencing input: PBMCs. The receptors were gathered from a man aged 40-49 years in good health and CMV-seropositive. Each CDR3 is given with its conserved first and last residue. The D gene is left open where the match is weak. Size values are once, few and many counts, or a class for expanded clones, and some rows have none.

j_gene | d_gene | abundance | v_gene | CDR3aa | CDR3nt
TRBJ2-3 | TRBD1 | NA | TRBV7-3 | CASSLSGQEAVSTDTQYF | TGTGCCAGCAGCTTAAGCGGACAGGAGGCGGTGAGCACAGATACGCAGTATTTT
TRBJ2-7 | NA | few | TRBV5-4 | CASSFYNRDYEQYF | TGTGCCAGCAGCTTTTACAACCGGGACTACGAGCAGTACTTC
TRBJ2-1 | TRBD2 | NA | TRBV19 | CASSAGVWINEQFF | TGTGCCAGTAGTGCGGGAGTATGGATCAATGAGCAGTTCTTC
TRBJ2-3 | NA | few | TRBV13 | CASSLVAGTDTQYF | TGTGCCAGCAGCTTAGTTGCAGGCACAGATACGCAGTATTTT
TRBJ1-2 | NA | few | TRBV6-1 | CASSEIGDGYTF | TGTGCCAGCAGTGAAATCGGGGATGGCTACACCTTC
TRBJ1-1 | NA | few | TRBV5-6 | CASSLAKLGSQSMNTEAFF | TGTGCCAGCAGCTTGGCCAAGTTGGGCAGCCAGTCCATGAACACTGAAGCTTTCTTT
TRBJ1-5 | NA | NA | TRBV4-1 | CASSHPKGGGYSNQPQHF | TGCGCCAGCAGCCACCCAAAGGGGGGGGGTTATAGCAATCAGCCCCAGCATTTT
TRBJ2-1 | NA | few | TRBV9 | CASSVTYSYNEQFF | TGTGCCAGCAGCGTAACTTACTCCTACAATGAGCAGTTCTTC
TRBJ1-2 | TRBD1 | NA | TRBV16 | CASSQPGQGVVDGYTF | TGTGCCAGCAGCCAGCCGGGACAGGGGGTTGTTGATGGCTACACCTTC
TRBJ1-2 | NA | NA | TRBV19 | CASDSGHQTYNYGYTF | TGTGCCTCGGATTCGGGACACCAGACTTATAACTATGGCTACACCTTC
TRBJ2-1 | NA | many | TRBV4-3 | CASSQESQAGGWEQFF | TGCGCCAGCAGCCAAGAATCGCAGGCAGGGGGGTGGGAGCAGTTCTTC
TRBJ2-7 | NA | NA | TRBV11-2 | CASSPIRRSDSYEQYF | TGTGCCAGCAGCCCAATAAGGCGTAGCGACTCCTACGAGCAGTACTTC
TRBJ2-7 | NA | few | TRBV7-3 | CASSAGTSTSEQYF | TGTGCCAGCAGCGCAGGGACATCGACGTCGGAGCAGTACTTC
TRBJ1-5 | TRBD1 | few | TRBV28 | CASSLDRAQQPQHF | TGTGCCAGCAGCCTGGACAGGGCACAACAGCCCCAGCATTTT
TRBJ2-3 | TRBD2 | NA | TRBV5-3 | CARSLAPQGLAGFGHGTDTQYF | TGTGCCAGAAGCTTGGCCCCACAGGGCTTAGCGGGATTTGGCCATGGCACAGATACGCAGTATTTT
TRBJ2-7 | NA | few | TRBV15 | CATSRDPSSYEQYF | TGTGCCACCAGCAGAGATCCGAGCTCCTACGAGCAGTACTTC
TRBJ2-7 | TRBD2 | NA | TRBV6-5 | CASRTWGRDYEQYF | TGTGCCAGCAGGACCTGGGGGAGGGACTACGAGCAGTACTTC
TRBJ2-7 | NA | few | TRBV21-1 | CATLDRDGGEQYF | TGTGCCACCTTGGACAGGGATGGGGGCGAGCAGTACTTC
TRBJ2-3 | NA | NA | TRBV7-3 | CASSLKGSGGVTDTQYF | TGTGCCAGCAGCTTAAAGGGTAGCGGAGGCGTCACAGATACGCAGTATTTT
TRBJ1-4 | NA | few | TRBV9 | CASSSGHSHNEKLFF | TGTGCCAGCAGCTCGGGACACTCCCATAATGAAAAACTGTTTTTT
TRBJ2-2 | NA | NA | TRBV14 | CASSRTVLTGELFF | TGTGCCAGCAGCCGGACAGTGCTCACCGGGGAGCTGTTTTTT
TRBJ2-3 | TRBD2 | few | TRBV6-5 | CASSALLANTDTQYF | TGTGCCAGCAGTGCGTTACTAGCGAACACAGATACGCAGTATTTT
TRBJ1-4 | TRBD1 | few | TRBV25-1 | CASSVKQGAYTNEKLFF | TGTGCCAGCAGTGTTAAACAGGGGGCCTACACTAATGAAAAACTGTTTTTT